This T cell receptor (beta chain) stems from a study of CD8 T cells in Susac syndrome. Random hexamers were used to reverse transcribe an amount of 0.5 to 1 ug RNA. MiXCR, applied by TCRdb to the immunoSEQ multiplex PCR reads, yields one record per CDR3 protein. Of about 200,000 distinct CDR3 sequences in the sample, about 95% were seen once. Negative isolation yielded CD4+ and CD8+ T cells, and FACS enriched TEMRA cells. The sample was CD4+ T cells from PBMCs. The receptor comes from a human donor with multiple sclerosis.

The CDR3 DNA is TGTGCCAGCAGCCGAAGTGGCGCAGGGGGCGACGAGCAGTACTTC. Protein sequence: CASSRSGAGGDEQYF. The chain carries TRBV3-1 and TRBJ2-7, with 8 nucleotides matching TRBD1. The germline CDR1 and CDR2 sequences are LGHDT and YNNKEL (reference sequence). CDR3 size: 15 residues. Trimming took 4 bases from V and 5 from J; bases not matched to a gene: 10.